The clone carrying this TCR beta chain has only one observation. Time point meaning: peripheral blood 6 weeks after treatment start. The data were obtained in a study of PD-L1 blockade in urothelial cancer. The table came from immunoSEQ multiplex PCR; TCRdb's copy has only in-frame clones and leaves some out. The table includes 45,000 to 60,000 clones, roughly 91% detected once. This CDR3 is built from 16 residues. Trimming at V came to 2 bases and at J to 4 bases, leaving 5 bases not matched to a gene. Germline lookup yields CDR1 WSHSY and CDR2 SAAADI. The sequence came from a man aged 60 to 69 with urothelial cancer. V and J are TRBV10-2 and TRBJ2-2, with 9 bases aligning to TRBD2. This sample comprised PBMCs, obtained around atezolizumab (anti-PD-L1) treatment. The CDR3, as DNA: TGCGCCAGCAGTGAGCCGCGGGGGGGCGGCACCGGGGAGCTGTTTTTT. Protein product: CASSEPRGGGTGELFF.